This T cell receptor beta chain was identified during a study of blood T cell repertoires in COVID-19 (dated by TCRdb to 2020 to 2022). Study-level background: The collaborator samples originated in the United States, Italy and Spain and spanned the acute and convalescent phases of COVID-19. The prospective study material was composed of cDNA or gDNA derived from T cells, B-cell-depleted T cells, or PBMCs. Deeply sampled blood TCRbeta repertoires from subjects exposed to, actively infected with, or recovered from COVID-19 were included in the dataset. A freely available public database, intended as a resource for researchers studying the immune response to SARS-CoV-2, is where the repertoires were released. The samples were drawn from two sources: the first 160 participants of the ongoing ImmuneRACE study, and over 1,000 subjects contributed by 6 global collaborators. A de-identified subject ID, COVID-19 status, age in years and sex were almost always included in the sample metadata. Where available, HLA class I and class II types were obtained from metadata supplied by the sample provider rather than from assay-based typing. General study outcomes and caveats: The quantity of clinical and demographic metadata differed by source and by participant and was supplied without curation.

Participants in the prospective study were enrolled through a virtual design, were aged roughly 18 to 100 years, and lived in 24 United States geographic areas. To assign participants to cohorts, the prospective study relied on clinical history that participants themselves reported in a screening survey and a study questionnaire. For ImmuneRACE Cohort 3, a participant was defined as recovered based on two consecutive negative NP/OP PCR tests, clearance by a healthcare professional, or resolution of symptoms. In the prospective study, whole blood, serum and a nasopharyngeal or oropharyngeal swab were collected from each participant by mobile phlebotomists. Prospective study participants could optionally give additional blood draws and questionnaires over an approximately two-month period. Prospective study blood samples were shipped either frozen or at room temperature before DNA extraction. The immunoSEQ Assay, a bias-controlled multiplex PCR, was used to amplify TCRbeta CDR3 regions from genomic DNA. Per the source publication's procedure: Within the assay, amplification of reference gene primers was used to estimate how many nucleated cells each sample contained. To quantify the absolute abundance of each unique TCRbeta CDR3 rearrangement, sequence reads were collapsed and filtered. For each sample, productive Simpson clonality was calculated by taking the square root of Simpson's diversity index across productive rearrangements. The immuneACCESS repertoire file appears here via TCRdb, limited to in-frame rearrangements. These files lack a portion of the clones; in checked studies, under half of the deficit traces to unresolved V genes, and the cause of the others is not known. From that table come the V and J calls and clone size; the DNA was used to work out D and trimming. The sample table lists 160,000 or so clones, approximately 81% of them with a count of one. The biggest ten clones account for approximately 8% of the sample.

Of note for this clone: Its antigen is not yet known. The input lacks base qualities; no much larger clone sits a single base away.

CDR1 and CDR2 were assigned from the germline V gene (reference sequence) as MNHEY and SMNVEV. V sheds 2 bases and J sheds 7 bases, leaving 9 bases between their ends. Including the terminal cysteine and phenylalanine, the CDR3 comprises 13 residues. Kept here is only the CDR3 DNA, which spans 39 bases and is read in frame from base 1. This receptor chain uses TRBV27 and TRBJ2-1; the D segment could be TRBD2, given 7 matching bases. The source is a woman in her 50s who had recovered from COVID-19. Sequencing was done on a sample of PBMCs or T cells enriched from blood (not recorded which). Here the CDR3 is given as CASSLGRGNEQFF. The DNA sequence is as follows: TGTGCCAGCAGTTTAGGGAGGGGGAATGAGCAGTTCTTC.